Shown below are 26 T cell receptor beta chains from a single sample sequenced in a study of T cell responses to AZD1222 COVID-19 vaccine. Assay used: immunoSEQ multiplex PCR; TCRdb lists only in-frame clones, some missing. The sample carries fewer than 50,000 clones, about three quarters recorded once. Source: peripheral blood, taken on day 0 of AZD1222 vaccination. The receptors were sampled from an adult in good health.

The V and J genes are TRBV5-1 and TRBJ2-5; 11 bases are shared with TRBD2. Germline CDR1 is SGHRS and CDR2 is YFSETQ. CDR3 length: 17 amino acids. V lost 0 bases and J lost 5; bases outside the gene matches: 9. Here the CDR3 reads CASSLAGTSGLGETQYF. CDR3 in DNA: TGCGCCAGCAGCTTGGCCGGGACTAGCGGTCTGGGGGAGACCCAGTACTTC.

This clone was seen a few times. The J gene is TRBJ1-4, the V gene TRBV28; possible D gene TRBD1, 6 bases. This CDR3 has 17 amino acids. Germline lookup yields CDR1 MDHEN and CDR2 SYDVKM. The V gene lost 5 bases and the J gene lost 6 bases, with 22 bases spanning the gap. The CDR3 sequence: CASSLFSGGGQDEKLFF. CDR3 nucleotides: TGTGCCAGCAGTCTCTTCTCGGGTGGGGGGCAAGATGAAAAACTGTTTTTT.

The chain joins TRBV12-5 to TRBJ2-7; 7 nucleotides match TRBD1. The CDR3 spans 16 residues. J was trimmed by 3 bases and V by 1 base; bases with no gene match: 9. In germline, CDR1 is LGHNT, CDR2 FRNRAP. CDR3 sequence: CASGLATGTVLYEQYF. CDR3 bases: TGTGCTAGTGGTTTGGCAACCGGGACAGTTCTCTACGAGCAGTACTTC.

This chain links TRBV5-1 with TRBJ2-5; 10 nucleotides align to TRBD1. CDR1 SGHRS and CDR2 YFSETQ come from the germline V gene. There are 15 residues in the CDR3. Trimming took 4 bases from V and 3 from J; bases not matched to a gene: 6. In DNA, the CDR3 is TGCGCCAGCAGCGGGTCCGGGACAGGGGAAGAGACCCAGTACTTC. It translates to CASSGSGTGEETQYF.

This chain joins TRBV30 and TRBJ1-2; D unclear. The V gene lost 4 bases and the J gene lost 3 bases, with 6 bases spanning the gap. The CDR3 spans 11 residues. Looked up from germline, CDR1 is GTSNPN and CDR2 is SVGIG (reference sequence). CDR3 bases: TGTGCCTGGACCAAGGACTATGGCTACACCTTC. The encoded protein is CAWTKDYGYTF.

Only one count was recorded for this clone. The chain carries TRBV5-1 and TRBJ1-1; D remains ambiguous. Trimming pared 0 bases from V and 0 bases from J, leaving 12 bases between. This CDR3 has 16 amino acids. Germline CDR1 is SGHRS and CDR2 is YFSETQ. The CDR3 loop is CASSLVPGFMNTEAFF. CDR3 DNA: TGCGCCAGCAGCTTGGTACCTGGGTTCATGAACACTGAAGCTTTCTTT.

The genes are TRBV2 and TRBJ1-1, with D uncertain. This CDR3 comprises 14 residues. The V gene's germline CDR1 is SNHLY and CDR2 FYNNEI. V was trimmed by 5 bases and J by 8 bases, leaving 18 bases between them. The CDR3 sequence: CASSKEGGRSEAFF. CDR3 nucleotides: TGTGCCAGCAGTAAGGAGGGAGGGCGGTCGGAAGCTTTCTTT.

This rearrangement joins TRBV11-2 to TRBJ1-1; D remains unclear. Trimming stripped 2 bases from V and 5 bases from J, with 18 bases between. Germline CDR1 reads SGHAT; CDR2 reads FQNNGV. The CDR3 runs 16 residues. CDR3 sequence: CASSLFSGPSGTEAFF. In DNA, the CDR3 is TGTGCCAGCAGCTTATTTTCTGGCCCAAGCGGTACTGAAGCTTTCTTT.

The rearrangement uses TRBV19 and TRBJ1-1, with D unclear. Trimming shortened V by 4 bases and J by 0 bases, and 6 bases separated the two germline ends. CDR3 length equals 13 residues. CDR1 and CDR2 from the germline V gene are LNHDA and SQIVND (reference sequence). This CDR3 reads CASSRNMNTEAFF. CDR3 bases: TGTGCCAGTAGTAGAAACATGAACACTGAAGCTTTCTTT.

V is TRBV11-3 and J is TRBJ2-2; D is uncertain. The CDR3 is 14 amino acids. The germline V gene has CDR1 SGHNT and CDR2 YENEEA. Trimming removed 1 base at V and 8 bases at J, with 11 bases between. The CDR3 region has the DNA TGTGCCAGCAGCTTAGGTTCCGGGCTGGGGGAGCTGTTTTTT. Residues: CASSLGSGLGELFF.

The V and J genes are TRBV11-1 and TRBJ1-4, with D possibly being TRBD1 (5 bases). Trimming cost V 5 bases and J 0 bases, with 10 bases left between them. CDR3 length equals 15 residues. CDR1 is SGHAT, CDR2 FQDESV, per germline (reference sequence). In nucleotides, the CDR3 is TGTGCCAGCAGCCTTCAGGGTGCAACTAATGAAAAACTGTTTTTT. Translated: CASSLQGATNEKLFF.

The chain is built from TRBV5-4 and TRBJ1-1, with D maybe TRBD1 (6 bases). Germline loops: CDR1 SGHNT, CDR2 YYREEE (reference sequence). Trimming shortened V by 3 bases and J by 8 bases, and 11 bases separated the two germline ends. CDR3 length: 12 amino acids. CDR3 in DNA: TGTGCCAGCAGCTCCTCAACAGGGGAAGCTTTCTTT. It specifies CASSSSTGEAFF.

The chain couples TRBV5-5 to TRBJ1-1, with 7 bases matching TRBD1. Germline CDR1 reads SGHKS; CDR2 reads YYEKEE (reference sequence). The ends lost 2 bases at V and 4 bases at J; junction bases unmatched: 8. The CDR3 length is 15 residues. DNA of the CDR3: TGTGCCAGCAGCTTAAGAACAGGGGCCAGCACTGAAGCTTTCTTT. This translates into CASSLRTGASTEAFF.

V is TRBV11-3 and J is TRBJ1-1, with TRBD1 matching 7 bases. J was trimmed by 5 bases and V by 1 base; bases with no gene match: 1. The CDR3 length is 13 residues. The germline CDR1 and CDR2 sequences are SGHNT and YENEEA. The CDR3: CASSLGDSTEAFF. In DNA, the CDR3 is TGTGCCAGCAGCTTAGGGGACAGTACTGAAGCTTTCTTT.

The rearrangement joins TRBV2 to TRBJ2-2; no clear D gene. The V and J ends lost 4 bases and 1 base respectively, with 4 bases between them. Germline-derived CDR1 and CDR2 are SNHLY and FYNNEI. There are 13 residues in the CDR3. CDR3 nucleotide sequence: TGTGCCAGCAGTGCGTGGAACACCGGGGAGCTGTTTTTT. The encoded protein is CASSAWNTGELFF.

V is TRBV2 and J is TRBJ1-5, with D possibly being TRBD1 (6 bases). This CDR3 region has 12 residues. The V end lost 7 bases, the J end lost 5 bases, and 9 bases lay between the germline ends. Looked up from germline, CDR1 is SNHLY and CDR2 is FYNNEI. The CDR3 sequence is CASNRVDQPQHF. As DNA, the CDR3 is TGTGCCAGCAACAGGGTGGATCAGCCCCAGCATTTT.

The rearrangement uses TRBV5-1 and TRBJ2-7, with 7 bases that match TRBD1. There are 15 residues in the CDR3. Unmatched junction bases numbered 5, after V lost 2 bases and J lost 0 bases. Germline loops: CDR1 SGHRS, CDR2 YFSETQ. Written as DNA, the CDR3 is TGCGCCAGCAGCTTAGGACAGGCTAGCTCCTACGAGCAGTACTTC. Translated, it gives CASSLGQASSYEQYF.

The chain employs TRBV6-5 and TRBJ2-7; TRBD1 matches 7 bases. CDR3 size: 14 residues. Trimming removed 7 bases from V and 2 bases from J; junction bases left unmatched: 8. The V gene's germline CDR1 is MNHEY and CDR2 SVGAGI. The CDR3 loop is CASNPGQLTYEQYF. In DNA form, the CDR3 reads TGTGCCAGCAACCCGGGACAGCTAACCTACGAGCAGTACTTC.

V and J are TRBV7-9 and TRBJ1-5; D gene uncertain. Trimming took 5 bases from V and 2 from J, leaving 10 bases between them. The CDR3 covers 14 residues. Germline lookup yields CDR1 SEHNR and CDR2 FQNEAQ (reference sequence). CDR3 DNA sequence: TGTGCCAGCAGCCCCGACTGGGGCAATCAGCCCCAGCATTTT. It is translated as CASSPDWGNQPQHF.

The chain is built from TRBV6-5 and TRBJ1-5; D gene ambiguous. V was trimmed by 5 bases and J by 4 bases, leaving 12 bases between them. Germline V gives CDR1 MNHEY, CDR2 SVGAGI. The length of the CDR3 is 14 residues. The DNA of the CDR3 is TGTGCCAGCAGTAGCGTGGGGATAAATCAGCCCCAGCATTTT. Translating it yields CASSSVGINQPQHF.

This rearrangement joins TRBV6-6 to TRBJ2-2; 9 bases match TRBD1. Looked up from germline, CDR1 is MNHNY and CDR2 is SVGAGI (reference sequence). CDR3 size: 16 residues. The V gene end was trimmed by 2 bases and the J gene end by 1 base; junction bases not matched to a gene: 2. CDR3 in amino acids: CASSYQGQGNTGELFF. The DNA of the CDR3 is TGTGCCAGCAGTTACCAGGGACAGGGGAACACCGGGGAGCTGTTTTTT.

V is TRBV27 and J is TRBJ2-1; TRBD2 is a possible D gene (6 bases). V dropped 7 bases and J dropped 0 bases, with 16 bases sitting between them. The CDR3 spans 16 residues. Germline V lookup: CDR1 MNHEY, CDR2 SMNVEV (reference sequence). The CDR3 bases are TGTGCCAGCACTGGGGACTTCCTGAGCTCCTACAATGAGCAGTTCTTC. Encoded protein: CASTGDFLSSYNEQFF.

V and J are TRBV30 and TRBJ2-6; no definite D call. Germline V gives CDR1 GTSNPN, CDR2 SVGIG (reference sequence). The CDR3 consists of 13 residues. The germline V and J ends were trimmed by 0 bases and 3 bases, with 3 bases remaining between them. The CDR3 region has the DNA TGTGCCTGGAGTGTAGGTGGGGCCAACGTCCTGACTTTC. Its protein is CAWSVGGANVLTF.

The chain has TRBV4-3 and TRBJ2-3; no definite D call. CDR3 size: 15 residues. Germline V gene sequence: CDR1 LGHNA, CDR2 YSLEER. The germline V and J ends were trimmed by 0 bases and 1 base, with 8 bases remaining between them. DNA of the CDR3: TGCGCCAGCAGCCAAGAGGAGAAAGGCACAGATACGCAGTATTTT. Protein: CASSQEEKGTDTQYF.

V gene TRBV7-2 combines with J gene TRBJ1-5; maybe TRBD1 (5 bases). In germline, CDR1 is SGHTA, CDR2 FQGNSA. The CDR3 is 14 residues long. Trimming took 4 bases from V and 4 from J, leaving 11 bases between them. CDR3 sequence: CASSSPRDNQPQHF. The CDR3 nucleotides read TGTGCCAGCAGCTCCCCCAGGGATAATCAGCCCCAGCATTTT.

The rearrangement joins TRBV19 to TRBJ2-5; D gene uncertain. V was clipped by 3 bases and J by 2 bases, with 7 bases between them. The CDR3 runs to 13 residues. The germline V gene encodes CDR1 LNHDA and CDR2 SQIVND (reference sequence). CDR3 coding DNA: TGTGCCAGTAGTATCCCCCCTCAAGAGACCCAGTACTTC. Amino acids: CASSIPPQETQYF. The variable domain in full, with the rest retrieved from reference TRBV19 and TRBJ2-5, is DGGITQSPKYLFRKEGQNVTLSCEQNLNHDAMYWYRQDPGQGLRLIYYSQIVNDFQKGDIAEGYSVSREKKESFPLTVTSAQKNPTAFYLCASSIPPQETQYFGPGTRLLVL.